The 10 T cell receptor beta chains given below trace back to one sample, sequenced in a study of cytomegalovirus exposure and HLA in healthy donors. It was with 60 Vbeta and 13 Jbeta primers that the PCR ran. Sequencing was performed with immunoSEQ multiplex PCR; in TCRdb, only in-frame clones are kept and a portion is missing. The table shows some 140,000 clones, with approximately 80% occurring only once. What was sequenced was PBMCs. The receptors here all came from a man aged 30-40 years in good health and CMV-seronegative.

V is TRBV18 and J is TRBJ1-1, with D possibly matching TRBD1 (5 bases). The germline CDR1 and CDR2 sequences are KGHSH and LQKENI. The CDR3 consists of 15 residues. V gave up 1 base and J gave up 3 bases, with 12 bases separating them. The CDR3 coding sequence is TGTGCCAGCTCACCACGGCGTGGGGGGGACACTGAAGCTTTCTTT. Translating it yields CASSPRRGGDTEAFF.

V usage is TRBV5-1 and J usage is TRBJ1-1; 7 nucleotides match TRBD1. CDR1 is SGHRS and CDR2 is YFSETQ in the germline V gene. The CDR3 is 16 amino acids. With V trimmed by 0 bases and J by 5 bases, 10 bases remained unmatched. CDR3 region: CASSLASGGSGTEAFF. The CDR3 bases are TGCGCCAGCAGCTTGGCCTCAGGGGGTTCGGGGACTGAAGCTTTCTTT.

The gene calls are TRBV28 and TRBJ2-7; no definite D call. The V end lost 1 base, the J end lost 2 bases, and 9 bases lay between the germline ends. Germline CDR1 and CDR2: MDHEN and SYDVKM. The CDR3 is 14 residues long. This CDR3 is CASSLYPVPYEQYF. The DNA of the CDR3 is TGTGCCAGCAGTTTATATCCGGTGCCCTACGAGCAGTACTTC.

The CDR3 protein is CASSGTGGYTGELFF. The CDR3 nucleotides are TGTGCCAGCAGTGGTACAGGGGGATACACCGGGGAGCTGTTTTTT. The chain couples TRBV2 to TRBJ2-2, with 8 bases matching TRBD1. V lost 4 bases to trimming and J lost 3 bases; unmatched junction nucleotides: 4. The CDR3 is 15 amino acids. Looked up from germline, CDR1 is SNHLY and CDR2 is FYNNEI.

The chain employs TRBV7-9 and TRBJ2-1; the match to TRBD2 covers 9 bases. There are 16 residues in the CDR3. Germline loops: CDR1 SEHNR, CDR2 FQNEAQ (reference sequence). V lost 2 bases and J lost 1; bases outside the gene matches: 3. CDR3 nucleotide sequence: TGTGCCAGCAGCTTACTGCGGGAGGGTTCCTACAATGAGCAGTTCTTC. It codes for CASSLLREGSYNEQFF.

This clone has just a few counts. V and J are TRBV6-1 and TRBJ2-1, with D possibly TRBD1 on 6 matching bases. V was shortened by 10 bases and J by 9 bases, with 13 bases between the two germline ends. CDR3 size: 11 residues. The germline CDR1 and CDR2 sequences are MNHNS and SASEGT. CDR3 sequence (DNA): TGTGCCATCCACAGGGCTGGTGAGCAGTTCTTC. This encodes CAIHRAGEQFF.

This clone was seen just once. The J gene is TRBJ1-1, the V gene TRBV7-2, with 9 bases that match TRBD1. J gave up 0 bases and V 4 bases, and 9 bases lay outside the gene matches. The germline CDR1 and CDR2 sequences are SGHTA and FQGNSA. The CDR3 contains 17 residues. The CDR3 DNA reads as TGTGCCAGCAGCTCCTTCCCGGGACAGGGATTGAACACTGAAGCTTTCTTT. As protein: CASSSFPGQGLNTEAFF.

The genes are TRBV6-5 and TRBJ1-5; 8 nucleotides align to TRBD1. CDR1 is MNHEY, CDR2 SVGAGI, per germline. This CDR3 is built from 15 residues. V was clipped by 8 bases and J by 3 bases; unmatched bases: 9. The CDR3 spells CASGSRQGTNQPQHF. CDR3 sequence (DNA): TGTGCCAGCGGTTCGCGACAGGGGACCAATCAGCCCCAGCATTTT.

The chain carries TRBV29-1 and TRBJ2-7; 8 positions match TRBD1. Germline trimming cut 5 bases from V and 7 bases from J; bases unmatched to any gene: 16. The CDR3 runs 15 residues. The germline gives CDR1 SQVTM, CDR2 ANQGSEA. Here the CDR3 reads CSVPLDRGGSEEQYF. CDR3 bases: TGCAGCGTTCCCTTAGACAGGGGAGGATCGGAAGAGCAGTACTTC.

The gene calls are TRBV2 and TRBJ1-2, with D maybe TRBD1 (6 bases). Looked up from germline, CDR1 is SNHLY and CDR2 is FYNNEI. Trimming took 8 bases from V and 2 from J, leaving 18 bases between them. The CDR3 is 15 amino acids. The CDR3 region has the DNA TGTGCCAGCTCCCCGCTCAGGGGTTCCAACTATGGCTACACCTTC. Its translation is CASSPLRGSNYGYTF.